Presented here are 9 T cell receptor beta chains from one specimen sequenced in a study of cytomegalovirus exposure and HLA in healthy donors. This PCR relied on a set of 60 Vbeta primers and 13 Jbeta primers. Produced via immunoSEQ multiplex PCR; TCRdb's table is partial and in-frame only. The sample consists of 80,000 to 95,000 clones, almost 85% of them appearing once. The specimen sequenced was PBMCs. Source of these receptors: a woman under 30 in good health and CMV-seropositive.

The CDR3 spells CASSDVDPIDEQFF. CDR3 DNA: TGCGCCAGCAGTGATGTCGATCCCATAGATGAGCAGTTCTTC. This rearrangement joins TRBV10-1 to TRBJ2-1; D unclear. The germline V gene encodes CDR1 WNHNN and CDR2 SYGVQD (reference sequence). The V end lost 3 bases, the J end lost 8 bases, and 14 bases lay between the germline ends. The CDR3 is made up of 14 amino acids.

V usage is TRBV7-9 and J usage is TRBJ1-3, with D unresolved. V lost 5 bases and J 0 bases, leaving 8 bases between the germline ends. Germline CDR1 reads SEHNR; CDR2 reads FQNEAQ (reference sequence). This CDR3 has 14 amino acids. DNA of the CDR3: TGTGCCAGCAGCCCGGTCGGCTCTGGAAACACCATATATTTT. Encoded protein: CASSPVGSGNTIYF.

This chain uses TRBV5-4 with TRBJ1-1; maybe TRBD1 (6 bases). This CDR3 has 15 residues. Trimming removed 1 base from V and 0 bases from J, with 10 bases in between. Looked up from germline, CDR1 is SGHNT and CDR2 is YYREEE (reference sequence). Here the CDR3 reads CASSLSGTLNTEAFF. CDR3 DNA: TGTGCCAGCAGCTTGTCCGGGACACTGAACACTGAAGCTTTCTTT.

For this clone: Other DNA sequences in the sample encode the same CDR3. The CDR3 nucleotides read TGTGCCAGCAGCTCCTACACCGGGGAGCTGTTTTTT. Protein product: CASSSYTGELFF. The chain employs TRBV7-3 and TRBJ2-2; D is uncertain. This CDR3 spans 12 amino acids. Deletions cut 4 bases from V and 3 bases from J, with 3 bases between. CDR1 and CDR2 (germline): SGHTA, FQGTGA.

CDR3 DNA: TGTGCCAGCAGTAGCCCGCGAGTCCTAAACACTGAAGCTTTCTTT. It codes for CASSSPRVLNTEAFF. J is TRBJ1-1 and V is TRBV11-1; no clear D. The length of the CDR3 is 15 residues. The germline V and J ends were trimmed by 6 bases and 2 bases, with 16 bases remaining between them. Germline loops: CDR1 SGHAT, CDR2 FQDESV (reference sequence).

This chain links TRBV14 with TRBJ2-3; 11 bases match TRBD2. The CDR3 extends over 17 amino acids. J gave up 3 bases and V 1 base, and 6 bases lay outside the gene matches. The germline CDR1 and CDR2 sequences are SGHDN and FVKESK. For the CDR3, the DNA is TGTGCCAGCAGCCAAGCTCTCACTAGCGGGGGAACAGATACGCAGTATTTT. This sequence encodes CASSQALTSGGTDTQYF.

V is TRBV5-1 and J is TRBJ2-3; 7 bases line up with TRBD2. The V and J ends lost 4 bases and 5 bases, in that order; junction bases with no gene match: 7. The CDR3 is made up of 14 amino acids. From germline, CDR1 is SGHRS and CDR2 YFSETQ. The CDR3 loop is CASSPGTNRDTQYF. Here the CDR3 DNA reads TGCGCCAGCAGCCCCGGGACTAATCGAGATACGCAGTATTTT.

The J gene is TRBJ2-7, the V gene TRBV27, with 9 bases identical to TRBD1. Germline CDR1 reads MNHEY; CDR2 reads SMNVEV (reference sequence). The CDR3 is 14 residues long. The V and J ends lost 0 bases and 4 bases, in that order; junction bases with no gene match: 1. This CDR3 is CASSLSGTGYEQYF. CDR3 in DNA: TGTGCCAGCAGTTTATCGGGGACAGGGTACGAGCAGTACTTC.

The chain recombines TRBV29-1 with TRBJ1-2; TRBD1 aligns across 7 bases. This CDR3 has 17 residues. V was clipped by 3 bases and J by 0 bases; unmatched bases: 13. Germline V gene sequence: CDR1 SQVTM, CDR2 ANQGSEA. The CDR3 DNA reads TGCAGCGTTGAGGTCTTATTTCGGGACAGTGCTAACTATGGCTACACCTTC. The encoded protein is CSVEVLFRDSANYGYTF.